Described below is a single T cell receptor (beta chain) sequence and its context. Its target is not known. This sample is drawn from a study of shared clonotypes between healthy human individuals. General study points: The diversity represented, both genetic and in exposure history, was limited by few donors.

All donors qualified as healthy HIV-negative adults and had experienced no recent acute infections or vaccinations. Every subset's genomic DNA went evenly onto several immunoSEQ plates. The input for sorted-subset replicate PCRs was around 0.2 ug DNA, some 28,000 T cell genomes. Measured with immunoSEQ multiplex PCR; TCRdb has only the in-frame clones, and not every one. The sample contains around 2.5 million clones, under 95% of which appear only once. The CDR3 consists of 18 residues. Germline assignment: CDR1 SGHRS and CDR2 YFSETQ. The J segment lost 3 bases and the V segment lost 1 base, leaving 14 bases of the junction unmatched.

The rearrangement links TRBV5-1 to TRBJ2-3; 7 nucleotides line up with TRBD2. The sequenced sample was naive CD4+ T cells from PBMCs. Noted subset: CD45RA+ positively selected. The clonotype comes from a man between 18 and 29 years old in good health. Some clones in this sample may be carry-over from other donors' samples. The DNA for the CDR3 is TGCGCCAGCAGCTTGTATGAGGCTAGCGGTGCCCTTACAGATACGCAGTATTTT. Translated, it gives CASSLYEASGALTDTQYF.